The 24 T cell receptor beta chains below all came from one sample that was sequenced in a study of cytomegalovirus exposure and HLA in healthy donors. This PCR relied on a set of 60 Vbeta primers and 13 Jbeta primers. Using immunoSEQ multiplex PCR, the repertoire was profiled, and TCRdb retains in-frame clones only, with some absent. The sample gives more than 85,000 clones, 63% of which show up once; around 5% is in the top ten. Material: PBMCs. The origin of the receptors is a human donor in good health.

This rearrangement joins TRBV7-9 to TRBJ2-5; 9 nucleotides agree with TRBD1. CDR1 SEHNR and CDR2 FQNEAQ come from the germline V gene (reference sequence). J gave up 2 bases and V 1 base, and 2 bases lay outside the gene matches. CDR3 size: 15 residues. CDR3 sequence (DNA): TGTGCCAGCAGCTTAGGGGACAGGGAACAAGAGACCCAGTACTTC. Translation gives CASSLGDREQETQYF. Full variable domain (rest looked up from reference TRBV7-9 and TRBJ2-5): DTGVSQNPRHKITKRGQNVTFRCDPISEHNRLYWYRQTLGQGPEFLTYFQNEAQLEKSRLLSDRFSAERPKGSFSTLEIQRTEQGDSAMYLCASSLGDREQETQYFGPGTRLLVL.

The rearrangement uses TRBV28 and TRBJ2-5, with 10 bases matching TRBD2. The DNA end lines up better with TRBJ2-7; the J call may be wrong. From germline, CDR1 is MDHEN and CDR2 SYDVKM. CDR3 length: 16 amino acids. The CDR3 loop is CASRKPLAGTSYEQYF. Here the CDR3 DNA reads TGTGCCAGCAGAAAGCCACTAGCGGGGACCTCCTACGAGCAGTACTTC.

The CDR3 reads CASSGTSAHEQYF. The DNA of the CDR3 is TGTGCCAGCAGTGGGACTAGCGCCCACGAGCAGTACTTC. The chain recombines TRBV6-1 with TRBJ2-7; TRBD2 matches 9 bases. Germline assignment: CDR1 MNHNS and CDR2 SASEGT. The CDR3 consists of 13 residues. V was pared by 4 bases and J by 5 bases, with 3 bases of the junction left unmatched.

This clone was detected a few times. V is TRBV5-1 and J is TRBJ2-1, with no clear D. Germline V lookup: CDR1 SGHRS, CDR2 YFSETQ. The length of the CDR3 is 12 residues. Trimming stripped 0 bases from V and 7 bases from J, with 5 bases between. CDR3 loop: CASSLALNEQFF. The CDR3 DNA is TGCGCCAGCAGCTTGGCCCTGAATGAGCAGTTCTTC.

V usage is TRBV28 and J usage is TRBJ2-1, with D possibly matching TRBD2 (5 bases). The germline CDR1 and CDR2 sequences are MDHEN and SYDVKM. The CDR3 runs 18 residues. V lost 4 bases and J 0 bases, leaving 19 bases between the germline ends. The CDR3 DNA follows: TGTGCCAGCAGTTCCGTTGTTGCTCGGGGTTCCTCCTACAATGAGCAGTTCTTC. It codes for CASSSVVARGSSYNEQFF.

The gene calls are TRBV6-1 and TRBJ2-7; 7 nucleotides line up with TRBD1. CDR1 and CDR2 (germline): MNHNS, SASEGT. Losses at the gene ends were 6 bases for V and 7 bases for J; bases not matched to a gene: 12. This CDR3 spans 14 amino acids. The chain's CDR3 is CASRVVTGIGEQYF. For the CDR3, the DNA is TGTGCCAGCAGGGTAGTGACAGGGATTGGGGAGCAGTACTTC.

This clone was detected only a few times. This chain joins TRBV9 and TRBJ2-1; perhaps TRBD2 as D (6 bases). The V end was cut by 0 bases, the J end by 6 bases, with 16 bases between. CDR1 and CDR2 (germline): SGDLS, YYNGEE. CDR3 length: 16 amino acids. The CDR3 DNA sequence: TGTGCCAGCAGCGTAGTGGGCGGGGCGCATGGCAATGAGCAGTTCTTC. It codes for CASSVVGGAHGNEQFF.

CDR3 DNA: TGTGCCAGCTCACCAAGCGGATATAGCACAGATACGCAGTATTTT. It translates to CASSPSGYSTDTQYF. The genes are TRBV18 and TRBJ2-3; the D gene is possibly TRBD2 (5 bases). Germline V gene data show CDR1 as KGHSH and CDR2 as LQKENI. The V end was cut by 2 bases, the J end by 0 bases, with 9 bases between. The CDR3 consists of 15 residues.

The chain has TRBV28 and TRBJ2-5; 8 nucleotides agree with TRBD1. The V segment lost 2 bases and the J segment 4 bases; nucleotides outside the gene matches: 3. CDR3 length equals 14 residues. Germline CDR1 reads MDHEN; CDR2 reads SYDVKM. The CDR3 region has the DNA TGTGCCAGCAGTTTAGACAGGGGTAGAGAGACCCAGTACTTC. This codes for CASSLDRGRETQYF.

This chain uses TRBV25-1 with TRBJ2-3, with D possibly matching TRBD1 (6 bases). The length of the CDR3 is 15 residues. The germline V and J ends were trimmed by 2 bases and 3 bases, with 12 bases remaining between them. CDR1 is MGHDK, CDR2 SYGVNS, per germline. CDR3: CASSEVGRGTDTQYF. The DNA of the CDR3 is TGTGCCAGCAGTGAAGTTGGCAGGGGAACAGATACGCAGTATTTT.

This clone was recorded a few times. This chain links TRBV6-5 with TRBJ1-2; 8 nucleotides agree with TRBD1. CDR1 and CDR2 from the germline V gene are MNHEY and SVGAGI. After removal of 6 bases from V and 4 bases from J, the junction contained 10 bases not matched to a gene. This CDR3 spans 15 amino acids. This chain's CDR3 is CASSRTGIHSYGYTF. CDR3 coding DNA: TGTGCCAGCAGCCGGACAGGGATTCATAGCTATGGCTACACCTTC.

This clone has at least ten counts. This CDR3 is CASRGGTGGNLNTEAFF. The CDR3 bases are TGTGCCAGTAGGGGAGGGACAGGGGGCAATCTGAACACTGAAGCTTTCTTT. The chain combines TRBV19 with TRBJ1-1; 12 bases map to TRBD1. CDR1 LNHDA and CDR2 SQIVND come from the germline V gene (reference sequence). The CDR3 length is 17 residues. The junction had 8 bases not matched to a gene; V was cut back by 6 bases and J by 0 bases.

This sequence joins TRBV4-1 and TRBJ2-7; TRBD1 aligns across 8 bases. Germline CDR1 reads MGHRA; CDR2 reads YSYEKL. The V segment lost 4 bases and the J segment 4 bases; nucleotides outside the gene matches: 12. There are 16 residues in the CDR3. The CDR3 reads CASSLGGDRRIYEQYF. CDR3 sequence (DNA): TGCGCCAGCAGCCTCGGAGGGGACAGGAGGATTTACGAGCAGTACTTC.

The gene calls are TRBV27 and TRBJ2-5; 7 nucleotides line up with TRBD1. Trimming at V came to 6 bases and at J to 2 bases, leaving 6 bases not matched to a gene. The V gene's germline CDR1 is MNHEY and CDR2 SMNVEV (reference sequence). The CDR3 loop spans 14 amino acids. CDR3 loop: CASSPNRGQETQYF. For the CDR3, the DNA is TGTGCCAGCAGCCCAAACAGGGGACAAGAGACCCAGTACTTC.

This clone was seen more than once but under ten times. The V gene is TRBV10-3, the J gene TRBJ2-1; tentative D call: TRBD2 (5 bases). This CDR3 is built from 14 residues. Trimming pared 9 bases from V and 4 bases from J, leaving 16 bases between. Germline-derived CDR1 and CDR2 are ENHRY and SYGVKD. CDR3 sequence reads: CAILEGSNYNEQFF. The DNA for the CDR3 is TGTGCCATTCTCGAGGGTTCAAATTACAATGAGCAGTTCTTC.

V usage is TRBV10-3 and J usage is TRBJ2-3; D gene uncertain. The CDR3 consists of 16 residues. Per germline, CDR1 ENHRY and CDR2 SYGVKD. Trimming shortened V by 0 bases and J by 1 base, and 11 bases separated the two germline ends. CDR3 amino acids: CAISESAGWGTDTQYF. The CDR3 DNA reads as TGTGCCATCAGTGAGTCTGCAGGCTGGGGCACAGATACGCAGTATTTT.

This clone has just a few counts. The genes are TRBV28 and TRBJ2-1; 7 nucleotides agree with TRBD2. CDR3 length: 16 amino acids. After removal of 4 bases from V and 1 base from J, the junction contained 7 bases not matched to a gene. Germline V CDR1 and CDR2: MDHEN, SYDVKM. The CDR3 nucleotides read TGTGCCAGCAGTTCGGGCGGGAGAGGATCCTACAATGAGCAGTTCTTC. This codes for CASSSGGRGSYNEQFF.

V usage is TRBV7-6 and J usage is TRBJ2-5, with TRBD2 matching over 10 bases. The J segment lost 5 bases and the V segment lost 3 bases, leaving 6 bases of the junction unmatched. CDR3 length: 15 residues. Germline lookup yields CDR1 SGHVS and CDR2 FNYEAQ. In nucleotides, the CDR3 is TGTGCCAGCAGCTTCATAGCGGGAGGAAGGGAGACCCAGTACTTC. This sequence encodes CASSFIAGGRETQYF. Full variable domain (missing parts from reference TRBV7-6 and TRBJ2-5): GAGVSQSPRYKVTKRGQDVALRCDPISGHVSLYWYRQALGQGPEFLTYFNYEAQQDKSGLPNDRFSAERPEGSISTLTIQRTEQRDSAMYRCASSFIAGGRETQYFGPGTRLLVL.

This clone was detected once. This sequence joins TRBV11-3 and TRBJ2-3; 8 bases match TRBD1. The V segment lost 6 bases and the J segment 6 bases; nucleotides outside the gene matches: 8. CDR1 and CDR2 (germline): SGHNT, YENEEA. The CDR3 is 14 residues long. The CDR3 sequence: CASSSSRGRDTQYF. The CDR3 region has the DNA TGTGCCAGCAGTTCCAGCAGGGGGCGCGATACGCAGTATTTT. Using reference TRBV11-3 and TRBJ2-3 for the parts outside the CDR3, the full variable domain is EAGVVQSPRYKIIEKKQPVAFWCNPISGHNTLYWYLQNLGQGPELLIRYENEEAVDDSQLPKDRFSAERLKGVDSTLKIQPAELGDSAVYLCASSSSRGRDTQYFGPGTRLTVL.

CDR3 in amino acids: CSARSTYEQYF. Written as DNA, the CDR3 is TGCAGTGCCAGGTCTACCTACGAGCAGTACTTC. The chain carries TRBV20-1 and TRBJ2-7, with D hard to call. Germline CDR1 DFQATT, CDR2 SNEGSKA (reference sequence). V lost 6 bases, J lost 2 bases, and 8 bases lay in between. The CDR3 has 11 amino acids.

The table lists this clone with a few counts. This chain connects TRBV5-6 to TRBJ2-3; TRBD1 might be the D (5 bases). This CDR3 has 15 amino acids. Trimming cost V 2 bases and J 2 bases, with 12 bases left between them. CDR1 is SGHDT and CDR2 is YYEEEE in the germline V gene. DNA for the CDR3: TGTGCCAGCAGCTTTTGGTCCAGGGACACAGATACGCAGTATTTT. This encodes CASSFWSRDTDTQYF.

This clone was picked up a small number of times. The rearrangement joins TRBV27 to TRBJ2-2; 7 positions match TRBD2. V was clipped by 6 bases and J by 6 bases; unmatched bases: 4. This CDR3 is 13 amino acids long. Germline assignment: CDR1 MNHEY and CDR2 SMNVEV (reference sequence). The CDR3 reads CASSTTSAGELFF. The DNA of the CDR3 is TGTGCCAGCAGCACCACTAGCGCCGGGGAGCTGTTTTTT.

V and J are TRBV7-8 and TRBJ2-2; 7 bases agree with TRBD2. The CDR3 has 15 residues. Germline lookup yields CDR1 SGHVS and CDR2 FQNEAQ. The V and J ends lost 1 base and 4 bases, in that order; junction bases with no gene match: 3. CDR3 sequence (DNA): TGTGCCAGCAGCTTAGGGACTAGTCCCACCGGGGAGCTGTTTTTT. Translation: CASSLGTSPTGELFF.

V gene TRBV7-9 combines with J gene TRBJ2-7; 7 positions match TRBD1. V dropped 5 bases and J dropped 0; count of bases not matched to a gene: 13. CDR3 length: 17 amino acids. CDR1 is SEHNR and CDR2 is FQNEAQ in the germline V gene (reference sequence). Here the CDR3 reads CASSPAITGASSYEQYF. In nucleotides, the CDR3 is TGTGCCAGCAGCCCGGCAATCACAGGGGCTAGCTCCTACGAGCAGTACTTC.